The clone carrying this TCR beta chain has a handful of counts. This specimen comes from a study of blood T cell repertoires in COVID-19. Study-wide background: Samples came from the United States, Italy and Spain, spanning acute and convalescent COVID-19.

Produced via immunoSEQ multiplex PCR; TCRdb's table is partial and in-frame only. The sample shows under 250,000 clones, about 91% of them seen only once. Participants' own reports of clinical history determined their cohort assignment. V was pared by 7 bases and J by 6 bases, with 13 bases between. This CDR3 is 13 amino acids long. From germline, CDR1 is SNHLY and CDR2 FYNNEI. Sequencing was done on a sample of PBMCs or T cells enriched from blood (not recorded which). The chain combines TRBV2 with TRBJ2-1; no definite D call. This TCR was sampled from a woman under 40 with acute COVID-19. The CDR3 reads CASMRLFANEQFF. CDR3 DNA: TGTGCCAGCATGCGGTTATTCGCCAATGAGCAGTTCTTC.